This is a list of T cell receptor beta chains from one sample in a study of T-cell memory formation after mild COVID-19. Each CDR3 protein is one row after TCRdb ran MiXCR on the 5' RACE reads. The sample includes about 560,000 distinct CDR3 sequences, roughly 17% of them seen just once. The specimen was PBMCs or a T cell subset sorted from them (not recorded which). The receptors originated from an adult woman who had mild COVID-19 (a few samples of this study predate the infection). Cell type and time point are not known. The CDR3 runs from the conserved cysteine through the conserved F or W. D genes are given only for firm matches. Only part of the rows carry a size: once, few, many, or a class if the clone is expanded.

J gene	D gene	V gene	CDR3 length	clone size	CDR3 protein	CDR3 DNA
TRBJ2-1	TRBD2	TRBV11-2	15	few	CASTMRGGTYNEQFF	TGTGCCAGTACGATGCGGGGGGGGACCTACAATGAGCAGTTCTTC
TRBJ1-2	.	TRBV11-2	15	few	CASSPVLGNNYGYTF	TGTGCCAGCAGCCCCGTCCTAGGGAATAACTATGGCTACACCTTC
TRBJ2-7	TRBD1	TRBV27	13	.	CASGRQGAVEQYF	TGTGCCAGCGGCAGACAGGGGGCAGTTGAGCAGTACTTC
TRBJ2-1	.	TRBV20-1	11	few	CSAYRSNEQFF	TGCAGTGCTTATAGATCAAATGAGCAGTTCTTC
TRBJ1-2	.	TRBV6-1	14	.	CASSAAMTVYGYTF	TGTGCCAGCAGTGCTGCTATGACGGTCTATGGCTACACCTTC
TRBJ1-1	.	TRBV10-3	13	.	CAISFRGRAEAFF	TGTGCCATCAGCTTCAGGGGAAGGGCTGAAGCTTTCTTT
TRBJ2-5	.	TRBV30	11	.	CAWGRQETQYF	TGTGCCTGGGGCAGGCAAGAGACCCAGTACTTC
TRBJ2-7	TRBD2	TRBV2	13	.	CASGLAVSYEQYF	TGTGCCAGCGGGCTAGCGGTTTCCTACGAGCAGTACTTC
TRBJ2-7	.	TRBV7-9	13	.	CASTGRDPYEQYF	TGTGCCAGCACTGGCAGGGACCCCTACGAGCAGTACTTC
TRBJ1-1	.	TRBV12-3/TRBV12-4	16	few	CASSLARHRMNTEAFF	TGTGCCAGCAGTTTAGCGCGTCACAGAATGAACACTGAAGCTTTCTTT
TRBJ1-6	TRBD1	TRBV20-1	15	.	CSARVPGQTNSPLHF	TGCAGTGCTAGAGTTCCGGGACAGACAAATTCACCCCTCCACTTT
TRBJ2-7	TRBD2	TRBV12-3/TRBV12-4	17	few	CASSLARLAGGSYEQYF	TGTGCCAGCAGTTTAGCGCGGCTAGCGGGGGGCTCCTACGAGCAGTACTTC
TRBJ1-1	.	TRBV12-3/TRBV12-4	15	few	CASTPRRGLGTEAFF	TGTGCCAGCACTCCCCGGAGGGGTTTGGGGACTGAAGCTTTCTTT
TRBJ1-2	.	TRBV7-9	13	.	CASREGRAGGYTF	TGTGCCAGCAGGGAAGGACGGGCGGGTGGCTACACCTTC
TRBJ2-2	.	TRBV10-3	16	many	CAINLDRDTNTGELFF	TGTGCCATCAACCTCGACAGAGACACGAACACCGGGGAGCTGTTTTTT
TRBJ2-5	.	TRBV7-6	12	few	CASSVTWETQYF	TGTGCCAGCAGCGTCACATGGGAGACCCAGTACTTC
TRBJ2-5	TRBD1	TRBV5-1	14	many	CASSSRQGGETQYF	TGCGCCAGCAGCTCCAGACAGGGGGGGGAGACCCAGTACTTC
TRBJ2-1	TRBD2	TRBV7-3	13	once	CAGSSAGGPEQFF	TGTGCCGGCAGCTCAGCGGGAGGCCCGGAGCAGTTCTTC
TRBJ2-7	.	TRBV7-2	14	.	CASSLKTGPYEQYF	TGTGCCAGCAGCTTGAAGACGGGACCTTACGAGCAGTACTTC
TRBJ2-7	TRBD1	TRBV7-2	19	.	CASSFLFWGVGTGVTEQYF	TGTGCCAGCAGCTTCCTATTTTGGGGGGTTGGGACAGGGGTTACCGAGCAGTACTTC
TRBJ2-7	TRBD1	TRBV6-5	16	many	CASRGQGANRAYEQYF	TGTGCCAGCAGGGGACAGGGGGCGAATCGGGCCTACGAGCAGTACTTC
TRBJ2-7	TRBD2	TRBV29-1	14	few	CSVVLAGGPDEQYF	TGCAGCGTTGTTCTAGCGGGAGGGCCAGACGAGCAGTACTTC
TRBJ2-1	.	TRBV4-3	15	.	CASSPGSGSYNEQFF	TGCGCCAGCAGCCCAGGGTCGGGATCCTACAATGAGCAGTTCTTC
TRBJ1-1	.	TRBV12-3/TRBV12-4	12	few	CASSPRQPKAFF	TGTGCCAGCAGTCCCCGACAGCCAAAAGCTTTCTTT
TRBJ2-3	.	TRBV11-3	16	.	CASSLVGGPLTDTQYF	TGTGCCAGCAGCTTAGTCGGTGGACCGCTCACAGATACGCAGTATTTT
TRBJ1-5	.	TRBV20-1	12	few	CSAGWVNQPQHF	TGCAGTGCCGGGTGGGTAAATCAGCCCCAGCATTTT
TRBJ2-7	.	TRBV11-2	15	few	CASSPVRAPSYEQYF	TGTGCCAGCAGCCCGGTCAGGGCCCCCTCCTACGAGCAGTACTTC
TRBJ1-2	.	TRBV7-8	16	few	CASSLGAGDLGYGYTF	TGTGCCAGCAGCTTAGGGGCGGGGGACCTGGGATATGGCTACACCTTC
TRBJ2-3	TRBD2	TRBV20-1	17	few	CSATPSGRASSTDTQYF	TGCAGTGCTACACCTAGCGGGAGGGCCTCCAGCACAGATACGCAGTATTTT
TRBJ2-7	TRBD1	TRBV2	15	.	CASRAPGQGAGEQYF	TGTGCCAGCAGAGCACCGGGACAGGGGGCTGGTGAGCAGTACTTC
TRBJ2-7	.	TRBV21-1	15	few	CASTLRDWGGYEQYF	TGTGCCAGCACTCTCCGGGACTGGGGTGGATACGAGCAGTACTTC
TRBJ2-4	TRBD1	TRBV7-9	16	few	CASSFRQGPPRNIQYF	TGTGCCAGCAGCTTCAGACAGGGACCCCCCAGAAACATTCAGTACTTC
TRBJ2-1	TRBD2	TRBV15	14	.	CATSRVREVDEQFF	TGTGCCACCAGCAGAGTTCGGGAGGTTGATGAGCAGTTCTTC
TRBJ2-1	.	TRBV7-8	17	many	CASSLPRMRGSYNEQFF	TGTGCCAGCAGCTTACCCCGAATGAGGGGGTCCTACAATGAGCAGTTCTTC
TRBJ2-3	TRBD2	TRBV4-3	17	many	CASSLREGLAGVDTQYF	TGCGCCAGCAGCCTCAGGGAGGGACTAGCGGGAGTAGATACGCAGTATTTT
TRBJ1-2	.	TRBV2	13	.	CASLGAANYGYTF	TGTGCCAGCCTCGGGGCCGCTAACTATGGCTACACCTTC
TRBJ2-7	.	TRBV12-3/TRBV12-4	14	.	CASSSSTGLYEQYF	TGTGCCAGCAGTTCCTCGACAGGACTTTACGAGCAGTACTTC
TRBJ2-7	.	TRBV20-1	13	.	CSASDASSYEQYF	TGCAGTGCTAGTGATGCCTCTTCCTACGAGCAGTACTTC
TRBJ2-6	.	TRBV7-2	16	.	CASSLEGWGGANVLTF	TGTGCCAGCAGCTTAGAGGGTTGGGGAGGGGCCAACGTCCTGACTTTC
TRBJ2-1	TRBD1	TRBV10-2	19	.	CASADGTVGSVYSYNEQFF	TGCGCCAGCGCCGATGGGACAGTCGGGTCAGTCTACTCCTACAATGAGCAGTTCTTC
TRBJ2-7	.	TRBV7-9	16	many	CASSPPDSEFDYEQYF	TGTGCCAGCAGCCCCCCGGACAGCGAGTTCGACTACGAGCAGTACTTC
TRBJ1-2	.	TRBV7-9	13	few	CASSPHQDYGYTF	TGTGCCAGCAGCCCCCATCAGGACTATGGCTACACCTTC
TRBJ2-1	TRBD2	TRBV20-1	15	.	CSAIGNWRGGDEQFF	TGCAGTGCTATTGGGAATTGGCGGGGGGGTGATGAGCAGTTCTTC
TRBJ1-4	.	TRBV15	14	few	CATSKTATNEKLFF	TGTGCCACCAGCAAGACAGCAACTAATGAAAAACTGTTTTTT
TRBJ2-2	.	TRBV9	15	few	CASSVGTVNTGELFF	TGTGCCAGCAGCGTAGGAACAGTGAACACCGGGGAGCTGTTTTTT
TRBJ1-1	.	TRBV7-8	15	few	CASSPHTTVNTEAFF	TGTGCCAGCAGCCCGCATACTACAGTGAACACTGAAGCTTTCTTT
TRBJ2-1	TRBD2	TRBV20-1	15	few	CSAIVGTKSTNEQFF	TGCAGTGCTATAGTCGGGACTAAGTCCACCAATGAGCAGTTCTTC
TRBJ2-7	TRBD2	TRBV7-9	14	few	CASSSGLVGDEQYF	TGTGCCAGCAGCTCGGGACTAGTGGGGGACGAGCAGTACTTC